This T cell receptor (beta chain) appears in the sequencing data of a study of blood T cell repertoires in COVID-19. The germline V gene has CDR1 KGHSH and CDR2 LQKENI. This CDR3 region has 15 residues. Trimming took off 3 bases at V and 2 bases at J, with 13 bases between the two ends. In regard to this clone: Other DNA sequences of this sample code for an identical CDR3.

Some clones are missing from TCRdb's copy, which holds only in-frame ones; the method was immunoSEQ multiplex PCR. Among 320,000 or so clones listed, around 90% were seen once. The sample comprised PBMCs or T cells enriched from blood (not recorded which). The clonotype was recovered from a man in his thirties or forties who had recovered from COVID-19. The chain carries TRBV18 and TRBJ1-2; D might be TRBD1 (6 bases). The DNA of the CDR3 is TGTGCCAGCTCACCTTCGACAGGAACGAACTATGGCTACACCTTC. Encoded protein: CASSPSTGTNYGYTF.